This T cell receptor beta chain appears in the sequencing data of a study of T-cell reconstitution after alpha-beta-depleted transplantation in children. Study-level results: At around two months after transplant, the alpha-beta T cells were reportedly derived from several hundred expanded clones that came from non-depleted graft cells. In some patients, recipient T cells and intrathymic progenitors surviving conditioning explained high day-60 diversity. T-cell numbers and diversity, one year after transplant, stemmed largely from T cells that were newly produced.

As it was prepared, the TCRbeta library received unique molecular identifiers. TCRdb re-analysed the PCR reads in MiXCR, keeping a single row per CDR3 protein. The profile shows more than 300,000 distinct CDR3 sequences, about 16% of them singletons. The CDR3 totals 15 residues. The V end was cut by 5 bases, the J end by 6 bases, with 17 bases between. This clonotype was observed at least ten times. What it recognizes is unknown. The TCR originated in a male patient under 10 years old who had a stem cell transplant for acute lymphoblastic leukemia, so the T cells may come from the graft donor. This material consisted of PBMCs, mostly from graft donor cells, taken 360 days after TCRalphabeta/CD19-depleted stem cell transplant. The chain employs TRBV12-3 or TRBV12-4 and TRBJ2-1; possibly TRBD1 or TRBD2 for D (5 bases each). The CDR3 loop is CASSLGTIFGNEQFF. In DNA form, the CDR3 reads TGTGCCAGCAGTCTCGGGACCATTTTTGGCAATGAGCAGTTCTTC.